This TCR beta chain is from a study of blood T cell repertoires in COVID-19. Study-level information: Collection of acute and convalescent COVID-19 samples took place in the United States, Italy and Spain. PBMCs, B-cell-depleted T cells, or T cells were the source of the cDNA or gDNA that made up the material.

Per the original data handling: Counts of nucleated cells, estimated from reference gene primer amplification, were obtained. Repertoires were generated with immunoSEQ multiplex PCR, while TCRdb's copy carries only in-frame clones and drops some. The V and J calls and clone size come from that table; D and trimming were worked out from the DNA. The sample shows 45,000 to 70,000 clones, roughly nine tenths of them seen only once. The CDR3 has 14 amino acids. The V and J ends lost 3 bases and 0 bases respectively, with 11 bases between them. CDR1 and CDR2 from the germline V gene are DFQATT and SNEGSKA (reference sequence).

J is TRBJ1-2 and V is TRBV20-1, with D perhaps matching TRBD1 (6 bases). The specimen sequenced was peripheral blood. This TCR was sampled from an older woman with active or convalescent COVID-19. CDR3 DNA sequence: TGCAGTGCTAGTGGGGCAGGGGCTAACTATGGCTACACCTTC. Amino acids: CSASGAGANYGYTF.